The rows below give T cell receptor beta chains drawn from one sample of a study of response to subunit inactivated influenza vaccine. From the RT-PCR reads, TCRdb called clonotypes with MiXCR, one entry per CDR3 protein. The sample shows roughly 650,000 distinct CDR3 sequences, around 16% of them seen only once. Material: PBMCs from blood, obtained approximately 12 days after vaccination. These receptors all come from a man between 50 and 59 years old who received an inactivated influenza vaccine. The CDR3 runs from the conserved cysteine through the conserved F or W. D genes are given only for firm matches. Clone size, where shown, is once, few, many, or a class for clones that have expanded.

size: .
V: TRBV5-6
J: TRBJ1-1
D: .
DNA: TGTGCCAGCAGCTTGTTCTCCCAATACGGACAGTTTTCGAACACTGAAGCTTTCTTT
CDR3: CASSLFSQYGQFSNTEAFF

size: few
V: TRBV20-1
J: TRBJ2-3
D: TRBD2
DNA: TGCAGTGCTAGGAATAGCGGGGGGCTCACAGATACGCAGTATTTT
CDR3: CSARNSGGLTDTQYF

size: .
V: TRBV3-1
J: TRBJ2-3
D: .
DNA: TGTGCCAGCCGATCGAGAGGGGGGAGCACAGATACGCAGTATTTT
CDR3: CASRSRGGSTDTQYF

size: .
V: TRBV6-5
J: TRBJ2-5
D: .
DNA: TGTGCCAGCAGTTACTATATGTACCAAGAGACCCAGTACTTC
CDR3: CASSYYMYQETQYF

size: few
V: TRBV12-3/TRBV12-4
J: TRBJ1-5
D: TRBD1
DNA: TGTGCCAGCAGTCCCGGACAGGGGGCGATCCAGCCCCAGCATTTT
CDR3: CASSPGQGAIQPQHF

size: many
V: TRBV7-6
J: TRBJ2-1
D: TRBD2
DNA: TGTGCCAGCAGCCTAAATAGATCTAGCGGGACCCCAGGTTATGAGCAGTTCTTC
CDR3: CASSLNRSSGTPGYEQFF

size: few
V: TRBV7-8
J: TRBJ2-7
D: .
DNA: TGTGCCAGCAGCCCGGGACACAACTACGAGCAGTACTTC
CDR3: CASSPGHNYEQYF

size: few
V: TRBV7-2
J: TRBJ1-6
D: .
DNA: TGTGCCAGCAGCCTCAGGAGGGGGAATTCACCCCTCCACTTT
CDR3: CASSLRRGNSPLHF

size: .
V: TRBV7-9
J: TRBJ1-5
D: .
DNA: TGTGCCAGCAGCCAACCCCCCAATCAGCCCCAGCATTTT
CDR3: CASSQPPNQPQHF

size: few
V: TRBV7-2
J: TRBJ2-3
D: .
DNA: TGTGCCAGCAGCTTATATCCGGGACGCACAGATACGCAGTATTTT
CDR3: CASSLYPGRTDTQYF

size: few
V: TRBV20-1
J: TRBJ2-3
D: .
DNA: TGCAGTGCTAGGTGGGGGGGCACAGATACGCAGTATTTT
CDR3: CSARWGGTDTQYF

size: few
V: TRBV28
J: TRBJ2-4
D: TRBD1
DNA: TGTGCCAGCAGTTATCGACAGGGGAGGGCCAAAAACATTCAGTACTTC
CDR3: CASSYRQGRAKNIQYF

size: .
V: TRBV20-1
J: TRBJ1-1
D: TRBD1
DNA: TGCAGTTCTGGACAGGGCTTAATGAACACTGAAGCTTTCTTT
CDR3: CSSGQGLMNTEAFF

size: .
V: TRBV25-1
J: TRBJ1-6
D: .
DNA: TGTGCCAGCAGTGAAGAGACACCCGATTCACCCCTCCACTTT
CDR3: CASSEETPDSPLHF

size: .
V: TRBV4-3
J: TRBJ1-5
D: TRBD1
DNA: TGCGCCAGCAGCCAGGAGTGGACAGGGAAGTCGGTACAGCCCCAGCATTTT
CDR3: CASSQEWTGKSVQPQHF

size: few
V: TRBV4-3
J: TRBJ2-1
D: .
DNA: TGCGCCAGCAGCCTCTCCTGGGGGGTAGGTCACAGAAATGAGCAGTTCTTC
CDR3: CASSLSWGVGHRNEQFF

size: .
V: TRBV20-1
J: TRBJ2-1
D: TRBD2
DNA: TGCAGTGCTAGAGTTTCCGGGACTAGCGGGGGGCCTTCCTACAATGAGCAGTTCTTC
CDR3: CSARVSGTSGGPSYNEQFF

size: few
V: TRBV24-1
J: TRBJ2-2
D: .
DNA: TGTGCCACCAGTGATTTGCCGCTGGGGGAAGACACCGGGGAGCTGTTTTTT
CDR3: CATSDLPLGEDTGELFF

size: many
V: TRBV6-1
J: TRBJ2-3
D: .
DNA: TGTGCCAGCAGACAACCTAGCGGCACAGATACGCAGTATTTT
CDR3: CASRQPSGTDTQYF

size: .
V: TRBV4-3
J: TRBJ2-3
D: .
DNA: TGCGCCAGCAGCCAAGGGTGGACGGCCGCAGATACGCAGTATTTT
CDR3: CASSQGWTAADTQYF

size: many
V: TRBV10-3
J: TRBJ2-2
D: TRBD2
DNA: TGTGCCATCAGGGGGAGCGGGGGAGACGGGGAGCTGTTTTTT
CDR3: CAIRGSGGDGELFF

size: .
V: TRBV7-2
J: TRBJ2-3
D: .
DNA: TGTGCCAGCAGGTTAAGCGGGAGCACAGATACGCAGTATTTT
CDR3: CASRLSGSTDTQYF

size: .
V: TRBV5-1
J: TRBJ2-3
D: TRBD1
DNA: TGCGCCAGCAGCCAGGGACAGGACACAGATACGCAGTATTTT
CDR3: CASSQGQDTDTQYF

size: few
V: TRBV7-9
J: TRBJ2-1
D: TRBD2
DNA: TGTGCCAGCAGCTTTTGGGCTAGCGGGAGGGATGAGCAGTTCTTC
CDR3: CASSFWASGRDEQFF

size: few
V: TRBV9
J: TRBJ1-2
D: .
DNA: TGTGCCAGCAGCGTAGCTCTTTCCGGGGGCGACTATGGCTACACCTTC
CDR3: CASSVALSGGDYGYTF

size: many
V: TRBV12-3/TRBV12-4
J: TRBJ2-3
D: .
DNA: TGTGCCAGCAGTTTTGATCCACGCCGTAGCACAGATACGCAGTATTTT
CDR3: CASSFDPRRSTDTQYF

size: many
V: TRBV5-1
J: TRBJ1-4
D: TRBD1
DNA: TGCGCCAGCAGCCGACAGGGAGTCGCAGAAAAACTGTTTTTT
CDR3: CASSRQGVAEKLFF

size: .
V: TRBV6-1
J: TRBJ2-3
D: .
DNA: TGTGCCAGCATTCAGCCTAGCACAGATACGCAGTATTTT
CDR3: CASIQPSTDTQYF

size: .
V: TRBV29-1
J: TRBJ1-1
D: .
DNA: TGCAGCGTTGACGAGGGGTTCATGAACACTGAAGCTTTCTTT
CDR3: CSVDEGFMNTEAFF

size: .
V: TRBV7-2
J: TRBJ1-2
D: .
DNA: TGTGCCAGCAGCTTAGAGCAGGGCCAAGGGATCTACTATGGCTACACCTTC
CDR3: CASSLEQGQGIYYGYTF

size: .
V: TRBV29-1
J: TRBJ2-1
D: TRBD2
DNA: TGCAGCGTTCTATCAGCGGGAGGTCGTAATGAGCAGTTCTTC
CDR3: CSVLSAGGRNEQFF

size: few
V: TRBV7-2
J: TRBJ1-1
D: .
DNA: TGTGCCAGCAGCTTAGTCGGCACAGGGGAAGCTTTCTTT
CDR3: CASSLVGTGEAFF

size: .
V: TRBV7-9
J: TRBJ1-1
D: .
DNA: TGTGCCAGCAGCTTTCCGGGACAAGGGAGTGAAGCTTTCTTT
CDR3: CASSFPGQGSEAFF

size: .
V: TRBV6-2/TRBV6-3
J: TRBJ2-5
D: TRBD2
DNA: TGTGCCAGCAGGACTAGCATTGAGACCCAGTACTTC
CDR3: CASRTSIETQYF

size: many
V: TRBV5-1
J: TRBJ2-1
D: TRBD2
DNA: TGCGCCAGCAGCCCGGGGACTAGCGTGGGCAATGAGCAGTTCTTC
CDR3: CASSPGTSVGNEQFF

size: few
V: TRBV5-1
J: TRBJ2-5
D: TRBD1
DNA: TGCGCCAGCAGCTTAGACGGGACAGGGGCGAAGAAAGAGACCCAGTACTTC
CDR3: CASSLDGTGAKKETQYF

size: .
V: TRBV12-3/TRBV12-4
J: TRBJ2-2
D: TRBD1
DNA: TGTGCCAGCAGTGGACAGGGACGGCGCACCGGGGAGCTGTTTTTT
CDR3: CASSGQGRRTGELFF

size: few
V: TRBV13
J: TRBJ1-1
D: .
DNA: TGTGCCAGCAGCTTACGACGGGGCGATAACACTGAAGCTTTCTTT
CDR3: CASSLRRGDNTEAFF

size: many
V: TRBV15
J: TRBJ1-1
D: .
DNA: TGTGCCAGTCGAGACAGCTTGAACACTGAAGCTTTCTTT
CDR3: CASRDSLNTEAFF

size: few
V: TRBV5-1
J: TRBJ1-5
D: .
DNA: TGCGCCAGCAGCTTGGACGGGGTTAGCAATCAGCCCCAGCATTTT
CDR3: CASSLDGVSNQPQHF

size: many
V: TRBV12-3/TRBV12-4
J: TRBJ2-1
D: .
DNA: TGTGCCAGCAGATTTGGATGGGGGGCCACCAATGAGCAGTTCTTC
CDR3: CASRFGWGATNEQFF

size: .
V: TRBV5-5
J: TRBJ2-1
D: .
DNA: TGTGCCAGCAGCTTGAGGGATTTCTACAATGAGCAGTTCTTC
CDR3: CASSLRDFYNEQFF

size: few
V: TRBV7-9
J: TRBJ1-1
D: TRBD1
DNA: TGTGCCAGCAGCTTCCCGGACAGGGTCTCTGAAGCTTTCTTT
CDR3: CASSFPDRVSEAFF

size: once
V: TRBV6-1
J: TRBJ1-5
D: .
DNA: TGTGCCAGCAGTCCAGACGTACGCAATCAGCCCCAGCATTTT
CDR3: CASSPDVRNQPQHF

size: .
V: TRBV7-8
J: TRBJ2-2
D: .
DNA: TGTGCCAGCCGCGAGGGGGGGCCACGGCGTCCCGGGGAGCTGTTTTTT
CDR3: CASREGGPRRPGELFF

size: few
V: TRBV10-3
J: TRBJ2-6
D: .
DNA: TGTGCCATCATGCCAGGCCCCGGTTCTGGGGCCAACGTCCTGACTTTC
CDR3: CAIMPGPGSGANVLTF

size: .
V: TRBV6-1
J: TRBJ1-2
D: TRBD1
DNA: TGTGCCAGCAGCCAATTCCCGGGACAGGGGGCGGGGTATGGCTACACCTTC
CDR3: CASSQFPGQGAGYGYTF

size: .
V: TRBV20-1
J: TRBJ2-3
D: .
DNA: TGCAGTGCTAGAGGCCCGGGGACGGCTAGCACAGATACGCAGTATTTT
CDR3: CSARGPGTASTDTQYF

size: .
V: TRBV6-1
J: TRBJ1-6
D: .
DNA: TGTGCCAGCAGTGAAGCAGGGGTGAATTCACCCCTCCACTTT
CDR3: CASSEAGVNSPLHF

size: .
V: TRBV5-1
J: TRBJ2-1
D: TRBD2
DNA: TGCGCCAGCAGCTTGCGCCTAGCGGGTGGAGATGAGCAGTTCTTC
CDR3: CASSLRLAGGDEQFF

size: once
V: TRBV18
J: TRBJ2-1
D: .
DNA: TGTGCCAGCTCACCAAACTTCGGGACTCAAAGTCCGTATGAGCAGTTCTTC
CDR3: CASSPNFGTQSPYEQFF

size: .
V: TRBV10-3
J: TRBJ1-4
D: .
DNA: TGTGCCATCAGTGAGACAGGGAATCAAAAACTGTTTTTT
CDR3: CAISETGNQKLFF